The present T cell receptor (beta chain) was sequenced within a study of blood T cell repertoires in COVID-19. Study details: Specimens from acute and convalescent COVID-19 originated in the United States, Italy and Spain.

TCRdb's copy holds only in-frame clones and misses some; the assay was immunoSEQ multiplex PCR. Of fewer than 300,000 clones listed, 80% to 85% are singletons. Trimming removed 0 bases at V and 5 bases at J, with 11 bases between. The CDR3 contains 14 residues. Germline V gives CDR1 SGDLS, CDR2 YYNGEE. The chain joins TRBV9 to TRBJ2-5, with TRBD1 as a possible D gene (7 bases). This clonotype originated in a woman aged 60-70 years with active or convalescent COVID-19. Sequenced: peripheral blood. DNA of the CDR3: TGTGCCAGCAGCGTAGGGTCAGGGGGGGAGACCCAGTACTTC. Amino acids: CASSVGSGGETQYF. The whole variable domain, filled in from reference TRBV9 and TRBJ2-5, reads DSGVTQTPKHLITATGQRVTLRCSPRSGDLSVYWYQQSLDQGLQFLIQYYNGEERAKGNILERFSAQQFPDLHSELNLSSLELGDSALYFCASSVGSGGETQYFGPGTRLLVL.